Listed below are T cell receptor beta chains from one sample, sequenced in a study of patients and donors after allogeneic stem cell transplantation. A single record per CDR3 protein comes from TCRdb applying MiXCR to the RT-PCR reads. The sample has hundreds of thousands of distinct CDR3 sequences; roughly 16% are singletons. Sequenced input: blood, either unsorted or a sorted T cell fraction (not recorded which). Receptors were obtained from a human donor who was either an allogeneic HSCT recipient or a stem cell or donor lymphocyte infusion donor (not recorded which). It is not recorded whose cells these are; they may come from a transplant donor. CDR3s include the opening cysteine and the closing phenylalanine or tryptophan. A D gene is named only where the DNA matches it firmly. Rows give clone size only sometimes, using once, few, many, or a class for an expanded clone.

size,J,D,V,CDR3,DNA
few,TRBJ2-1,NA,TRBV7-9,CASSSFVGLYNEQFF,TGTGCCAGCAGCTCGTTCGTTGGACTATACAATGAGCAGTTCTTC
NA,TRBJ2-1,NA,TRBV5-1,CASSAWGQNNEQFF,TGCGCCAGCAGCGCGTGGGGGCAGAACAATGAGCAGTTCTTC
NA,TRBJ2-5,NA,TRBV28,CASSPRIRPQETQYF,TGTGCCAGCAGTCCCCGAATACGGCCACAAGAGACCCAGTACTTC
many,TRBJ2-2,NA,TRBV6-1,CAVRDTNTGELFF,TGTGCCGTTAGGGACACCAACACCGGGGAGCTGTTTTTT
many,TRBJ2-1,TRBD1,TRBV11-2,CASSQGAFEQFF,TGTGCCAGCAGCCAGGGGGCATTTGAGCAGTTCTTC
few,TRBJ2-3,TRBD2,TRBV4-3,CASSQTSGGAGTQYF,TGCGCCAGCAGCCAAACTAGCGGGGGGGCAGGTACGCAGTATTTT
NA,TRBJ2-2,TRBD2,TRBV3-1,CASSQDLAGANTGELFF,TGTGCCAGCAGCCAAGACTTGGCGGGAGCCAACACCGGGGAGCTGTTTTTT
NA,TRBJ1-2,TRBD1,TRBV6-5,CASRNRGQGYTF,TGTGCCAGCAGAAACAGGGGGCAAGGCTACACCTTC
NA,TRBJ2-4,TRBD2,TRBV20-1,CSARPTSGDQYF,TGCAGTGCTAGACCAACTAGCGGGGATCAGTACTTC
few,TRBJ2-7,NA,TRBV12-3/TRBV12-4,CASSFGYQLYEQYF,TGTGCCAGCAGTTTCGGCTACCAACTATACGAGCAGTACTTC
few,TRBJ2-1,NA,TRBV12-3/TRBV12-4,CASTPTSGYNEQFF,TGTGCCAGCACCCCCACCAGCGGCTACAATGAGCAGTTCTTC
NA,TRBJ2-1,TRBD2,TRBV12-3/TRBV12-4,CASSSTSGGADEQFF,TGTGCCAGCAGTTCGACTAGCGGGGGGGCTGATGAGCAGTTCTTC
NA,TRBJ1-1,TRBD1,TRBV7-3,CASSLVRGGEAFF,TGTGCCAGCAGCTTGGTCAGGGGGGGTGAAGCTTTCTTT
many,TRBJ2-1,TRBD2,TRBV24-1,CATSRKHPAGGLYNEQFF,TGTGCCACCAGTCGCAAACACCCAGCGGGAGGCCTTTACAATGAGCAGTTCTTC
NA,TRBJ2-7,TRBD1,TRBV4-2,CASSQGDREEEQYF,TGTGCCAGCAGCCAAGGGGACAGGGAAGAAGAGCAGTACTTC
NA,TRBJ1-1,NA,TRBV3-1,CASSPRDSGRNTEAFF,TGTGCCAGCAGCCCCCGGGACTCCGGAAGGAACACTGAAGCTTTCTTT
NA,TRBJ2-7,TRBD1,TRBV4-1,CASSQDGTGGYEQYF,TGCGCCAGCAGCCAAGACGGGACAGGGGGCTACGAGCAGTACTTC
few,TRBJ2-3,TRBD2,TRBV20-1,CSANLLAGVTDTQYF,TGCAGTGCCAACCTACTAGCGGGGGTCACAGATACGCAGTATTTT
NA,TRBJ1-3,NA,TRBV15,CATSSPVDSFANTIYF,TGTGCCACCAGCAGCCCAGTTGACAGTTTTGCCAACACCATATATTTT
few,TRBJ1-6,NA,TRBV25-1,CASSPIGVSPLHF,TGTGCCAGCAGCCCGATCGGGGTCTCACCCCTCCACTTT
few,TRBJ2-2,NA,TRBV7-9,CASSSSGTPNTGELFF,TGTGCCAGCAGCTCATCTGGGACCCCGAACACCGGGGAGCTGTTTTTT
NA,TRBJ2-7,TRBD1,TRBV6-5,CASSSLGQGIHEQYF,TGTGCCAGCAGTTCTCTCGGACAGGGGATCCACGAGCAGTACTTC
many,TRBJ1-1,NA,TRBV5-1,CASSLVDRLNTEAFF,TGCGCCAGCAGCTTGGTAGACAGGCTGAACACTGAAGCTTTCTTT
NA,TRBJ1-6,NA,TRBV12-3/TRBV12-4,CASTPLPTRCNNSPLHF,TGTGCCAGCACCCCGCTACCTACAAGATGCAATAATTCACCCCTCCACTTT
once,TRBJ1-6,TRBD1,TRBV30,CAWSVTGTNSPLHF,TGTGCCTGGAGTGTGACAGGGACTAATTCACCCCTCCACTTT
NA,TRBJ1-6,NA,TRBV10-3,CAIRTSGNSPLHF,TGTGCCATCCGAACATCTGGCAATTCACCCCTCCACTTT
NA,TRBJ2-3,NA,TRBV28,CASSLGARLGGDTQYF,TGTGCCAGCAGTTTAGGGGCTCGCTTAGGAGGAGATACGCAGTATTTT
few,TRBJ2-7,NA,TRBV6-2/TRBV6-3,CASSYSSLEQYF,TGTGCCAGCAGTTACTCCAGCCTCGAGCAGTACTTC
NA,TRBJ2-1,TRBD2,TRBV2,CASTISGSVGGNEQFF,TGTGCCAGCACTATAAGCGGGAGTGTTGGGGGCAATGAGCAGTTCTTC
few,TRBJ1-3,TRBD1,TRBV20-1,CSARARGPGNTIYF,TGCAGTGCTAGAGCCAGGGGGCCCGGAAACACCATATATTTT
NA,TRBJ2-7,TRBD2,TRBV12-3/TRBV12-4,CASSSGLAAGQYF,TGTGCCAGCAGTTCGGGACTAGCGGCTGGGCAGTACTTC
few,TRBJ1-1,NA,TRBV28,CASSSHSMNTEAFF,TGTGCCAGCAGCTCGCATTCTATGAACACTGAAGCTTTCTTT
many,TRBJ2-2,NA,TRBV6-5,CASSYSPITGELFF,TGTGCCAGCAGTTACTCCCCCATAACCGGGGAGCTGTTTTTT
few,TRBJ2-7,TRBD2,TRBV5-1,CASSLRSGRVHEQYF,TGCGCCAGCAGCTTGAGGAGCGGGAGGGTCCACGAGCAGTACTTC
NA,TRBJ2-7,TRBD2,TRBV6-5,CASSYSPGLIGEQYF,TGTGCCAGCAGTTACTCACCGGGACTAATCGGCGAGCAGTACTTC
NA,TRBJ2-1,NA,TRBV7-3,CASSPDLYNEQFF,TGTGCCAGCAGCCCGGACTTATACAATGAGCAGTTCTTC
few,TRBJ2-3,TRBD1,TRBV20-1,CSAPPGTGDTDTQYF,TGCAGTGCCCCTCCCGGGACAGGGGACACAGATACGCAGTATTTT
NA,TRBJ1-2,TRBD1,TRBV12-3/TRBV12-4,CASSLRQGSGYTF,TGTGCCAGCAGTCTTCGACAGGGCTCTGGCTACACCTTC
NA,TRBJ1-1,TRBD1,TRBV20-1,CSARSRGQGFTEAFF,TGCAGTGCTAGATCTCGGGGACAGGGTTTCACTGAAGCTTTCTTT
NA,TRBJ2-1,TRBD1,TRBV24-1,CATSDFGYRGLHEQFF,TGTGCCACCAGTGATTTCGGGTACAGGGGTCTACATGAGCAGTTCTTC